The clone carrying this TCR beta chain was detected many times. The antigen is not known. This sample is part of a study of T-cell reconstitution after alpha-beta-depleted transplantation in children. Study findings and constraints: T-cell counts and diversity were attributed mostly to newly produced T cells one year after transplant.

Using unique molecular identifiers, the investigators prepared the TCRbeta library. TCRdb reanalysed the PCR reads using MiXCR and keeps one entry per CDR3 protein. The repertoire consists of around 450,000 distinct CDR3 sequences, with over 9.5% occurring once and the leading ten covering about 2%. This CDR3 is built from 13 residues. V was cut by 4 bases and J by 7 bases, with 10 bases left in between. Germline V gene sequence: CDR1 SGHVS, CDR2 FNYEAQ. Specimen: PBMCs, collected before TCRalphabeta/CD19-depleted stem cell transplant. The TCR originated in a child under 10 years old with inherited bone marrow failure, due to receive a stem cell transplant. The V gene is TRBV7-6, the J gene TRBJ1-4, with no clear D. The CDR3 coding sequence is TGTGCCAGCAGCTCTCCCGGTGGTGAAAAACTGTTTTTT. Amino acid sequence: CASSSPGGEKLFF.